Following are 9 T cell receptor beta chains from one sample sequenced in a study of blood T cell repertoires in COVID-19. Profiling relied on immunoSEQ multiplex PCR, and the TCRdb table lists in-frame clones only, not all of them. Of about 250,000 clones detected, about nine tenths appear once; the ten largest clones hold roughly 1.7%. The sample taken for sequencing was PBMCs or T cells enriched from blood (not recorded which). These TCRs come from a man aged 35-49 years who had recovered from COVID-19.

CDR3 coding DNA: TGTGCCACCAGTGGATACTTCGGTGGGGGGGATACGCAGTATTTT. Its protein is CATSGYFGGGDTQYF. The chain uses TRBV24-1 and TRBJ2-3; weak D call: TRBD2 (6 bases). The V gene's germline CDR1 is KGHDR and CDR2 SFDVKD. The CDR3 covers 15 residues. Trimming cost V 5 bases and J 6 bases, with 17 bases left between them.

This clone was recorded once. This chain uses TRBV6-2 or TRBV6-3 with TRBJ1-5; 7 bases line up with TRBD1. There are 17 residues in the CDR3. Germline V gene data show CDR1 as MNHEY and CDR2 as SVGEGT. V was pared by 5 bases and J by 1 base, with 11 bases of the junction left unmatched. For the CDR3, the DNA is TGTGCCAGCAGTCCCGACATCGGGACAGAGAGCAATCAGCCCCAGCATTTT. Protein sequence: CASSPDIGTESNQPQHF.

CDR3 amino acids: CASSPQGTSAETQYF. The CDR3 bases are TGTGCCAGCAGCCCTCAGGGAACTAGCGCCGAGACCCAGTACTTC. The V gene is TRBV7-2, the J gene TRBJ2-5; 7 bases match TRBD2. CDR3 length: 15 amino acids. V shed 5 bases and J 5 bases; nucleotides not matched to a gene: 11. Germline V gene lookup returns CDR1 SGHTA and CDR2 FQGNSA.

This rearrangement joins TRBV7-2 to TRBJ2-1, with D possibly being TRBD1 (6 bases). Germline loops: CDR1 SGHTA, CDR2 FQGNSA. The CDR3 loop spans 15 amino acids. V lost 5 bases to trimming and J lost 6 bases, with 17 bases between them. CDR3 sequence (DNA): TGTGCCAGCAGCCCCCAACAGGGCCTTGCCAATGAGCAGTTCTTC. It specifies CASSPQQGLANEQFF.

The chain employs TRBV6-2 or TRBV6-3 and TRBJ1-1; tentatively, D is TRBD1 (5 bases). The CDR3 spans 16 residues. The germline V gene encodes CDR1 MNHEY and CDR2 SVGEGT. V lost 2 bases and J 7 bases, leaving 20 bases between the germline ends. CDR3 nucleotides: TGTGCCAGCAGTTACCTTTCTGGCGACGGAACAGGTGAAGCTTTCTTT. Residues: CASSYLSGDGTGEAFF.

The rearrangement uses TRBV5-1 and TRBJ2-2; 9 bases fit TRBD1. Per the germline V gene, CDR1 is SGHRS and CDR2 is YFSETQ. This CDR3 is built from 17 residues. V lost 2 bases, J lost 5 bases, and 10 bases stayed unmatched. CDR3 protein: CASSFRPDRGSTGELFF. The CDR3 DNA reads as TGCGCCAGCAGCTTCCGACCCGACAGGGGGAGTACCGGGGAGCTGTTTTTT.

Only a few counts were recorded for this clone. V is TRBV7-9 and J is TRBJ2-7; tentative D call: TRBD1 (5 bases). Trimming took 3 bases from V and 3 from J, leaving 9 bases between them. Germline assignment: CDR1 SEHNR and CDR2 FQNEAQ (reference sequence). The CDR3 loop spans 13 amino acids. DNA for the CDR3: TGTGCCAGCAGCTTTATCAGGGACTACGAGCAGTACTTC. Its protein is CASSFIRDYEQYF.

V gene TRBV5-5 combines with J gene TRBJ2-2; D possibly corresponds to TRBD2 (5 bases). V lost 6 bases, J lost 6 bases, and 18 bases lay in between. CDR3 length: 15 residues. Germline assignment: CDR1 SGHKS and CDR2 YYEKEE (reference sequence). CDR3 sequence (DNA): TGTGCCAGCATAGCCGTTCTGGGGAGTCCCGGGGAGCTGTTTTTT. Its protein product is CASIAVLGSPGELFF. Supplemented by reference TRBV5-5 and TRBJ2-2, the full variable domain reads DAGVTQSPTHLIKTRGQQVTLRCSPISGHKSVSWYQQVLGQGPQFIFQYYEKEERGRGNFPDRFSARQFPNYSSELNVNALLLGDSALYLCASIAVLGSPGELFFGEGSRLTVL.

The genes are TRBV12-3 or TRBV12-4 and TRBJ2-7, with 7 bases aligning to TRBD2. The CDR3 extends over 12 amino acids. V gave up 6 bases and J gave up 7 bases; unmatched junction bases: 6. CDR3 coding DNA: TGTGCCAGCAGACGGGACGGGGGGGAGCAGTACTTC. Residues: CASRRDGGEQYF.